The T cell receptor beta chain described here comes from a study of cytomegalovirus exposure and HLA in healthy donors. The CDR3 length is 13 residues. Trimming removed 7 bases from V and 4 bases from J, with 11 bases in between. Per the germline V gene, CDR1 is MNHEY and CDR2 is SMNVEV (reference sequence). The primer mix had 60 Vbeta and 13 Jbeta primers. The repertoire was sequenced with immunoSEQ multiplex PCR; TCRdb's copy has only in-frame clones and lacks some. The sample yields approximately 150,000 clones, almost 85% seen once. The rearrangement uses TRBV27 and TRBJ1-5; D unclear. The sample taken for sequencing was PBMCs. The clonotype originates from a man aged 18 to 35 in good health and CMV-seropositive. The CDR3 nucleotides read TGTGCCAGCAAATTGGGCTTGAATCAGCCCCAGCATTTT. Translation: CASKLGLNQPQHF.